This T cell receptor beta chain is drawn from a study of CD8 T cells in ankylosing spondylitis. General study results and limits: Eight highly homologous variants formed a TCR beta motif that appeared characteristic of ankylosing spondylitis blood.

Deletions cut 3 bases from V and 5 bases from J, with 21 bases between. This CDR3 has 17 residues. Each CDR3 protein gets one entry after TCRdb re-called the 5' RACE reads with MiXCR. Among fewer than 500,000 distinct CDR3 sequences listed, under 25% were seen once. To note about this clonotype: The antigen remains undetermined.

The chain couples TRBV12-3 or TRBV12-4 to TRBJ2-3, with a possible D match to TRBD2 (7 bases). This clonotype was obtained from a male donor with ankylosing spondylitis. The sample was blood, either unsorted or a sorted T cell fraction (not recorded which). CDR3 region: CASSLKGEGVLRDTQYF. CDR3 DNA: TGTGCCAGCAGTTTGAAAGGGGAGGGGGTTCTAAGAGATACGCAGTATTTT.